A single TCR beta chain is shown here with its context. Its target is not known. A NOSPECS grade of at least 4, a Clinical Activity Score of at least 3 and duration under 3 months were recorded in ophthalmopathy patients. It was uncontrolled infection, other autoimmune disease, pregnancy or lactation that excluded patients. The PBMCs were sourced from fresh peripheral blood (about 10 ml). From RNA transcripts, TCR beta CDR3 regions were amplified. Using the HTBI primer set, a first-round RT-PCR was run on the TCR CDR3. TCRdb reanalysed the multiplex PCR reads using MiXCR and keeps one entry per CDR3 protein. The profile shows around 250,000 distinct CDR3 sequences, around 17% of them singletons. The entry originates in a study of T cells in Graves' hyperthyroidism and ophthalmopathy. Study findings and constraints: Among clonotypes expanded in thyroid above 0.001, most were also found in blood.

The V gene end was trimmed by 4 bases and the J gene end by 4 bases; junction bases not matched to a gene: 2. The CDR3 is 16 residues long. CDR1 MDHEN and CDR2 SYDVKM come from the germline V gene. The chain uses TRBV28 and TRBJ2-3; TRBD2 matches 16 bases. The sequenced sample consisted of blood. The source of this sequence is a woman aged 18-29 years with Graves' ophthalmopathy. The CDR3 sequence is CASSSGLAGGSDTQYF. CDR3 nucleotide sequence: TGTGCCAGCAGTTCGGGACTAGCGGGAGGGTCAGATACGCAGTATTTT.